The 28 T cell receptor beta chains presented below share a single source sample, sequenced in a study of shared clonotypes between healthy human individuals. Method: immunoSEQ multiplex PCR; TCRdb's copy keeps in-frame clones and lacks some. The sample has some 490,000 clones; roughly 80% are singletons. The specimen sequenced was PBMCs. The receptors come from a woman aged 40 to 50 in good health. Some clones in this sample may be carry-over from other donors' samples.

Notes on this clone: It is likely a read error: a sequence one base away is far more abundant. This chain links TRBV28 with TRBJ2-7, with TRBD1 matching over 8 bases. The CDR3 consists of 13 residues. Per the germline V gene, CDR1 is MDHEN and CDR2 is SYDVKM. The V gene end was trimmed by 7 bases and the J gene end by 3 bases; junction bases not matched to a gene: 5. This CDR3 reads CASIVTGVYEQYF. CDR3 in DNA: TGTGCCAGCATCGTGACAGGGGTCTACGAGCAGTACTTC. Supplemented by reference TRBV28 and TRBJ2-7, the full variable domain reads DVKVTQSSRYLVKRTGEKVFLECVQDMDHENMFWYRQDPGLGLRLIYFSYDVKMKEKGDIPEGYSVSREKKERFSLILESASTNQTSMYLCASIVTGVYEQYFGPGTRLTVT.

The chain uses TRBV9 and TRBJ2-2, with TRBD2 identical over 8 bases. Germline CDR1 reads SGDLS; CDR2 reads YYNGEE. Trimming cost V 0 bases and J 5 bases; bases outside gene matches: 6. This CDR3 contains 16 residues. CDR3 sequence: CASSVDTSGETGELFF. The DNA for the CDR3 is TGTGCCAGCAGCGTAGACACTAGCGGAGAAACCGGGGAGCTGTTTTTT.

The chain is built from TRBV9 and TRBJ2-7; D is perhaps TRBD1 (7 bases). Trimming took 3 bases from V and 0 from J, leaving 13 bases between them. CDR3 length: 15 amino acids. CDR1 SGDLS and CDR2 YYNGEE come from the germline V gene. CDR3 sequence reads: CASSAGGQPSYEQYF. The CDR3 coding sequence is TGTGCCAGCAGCGCCGGGGGACAGCCCTCCTACGAGCAGTACTTC.

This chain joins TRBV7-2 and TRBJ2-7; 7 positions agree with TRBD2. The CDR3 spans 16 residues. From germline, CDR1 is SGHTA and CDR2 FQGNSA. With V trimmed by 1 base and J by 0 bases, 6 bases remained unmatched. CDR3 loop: CASSLVAGTSSYEQYF. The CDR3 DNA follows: TGTGCCAGCAGCTTAGTAGCGGGTACAAGCTCCTACGAGCAGTACTTC.

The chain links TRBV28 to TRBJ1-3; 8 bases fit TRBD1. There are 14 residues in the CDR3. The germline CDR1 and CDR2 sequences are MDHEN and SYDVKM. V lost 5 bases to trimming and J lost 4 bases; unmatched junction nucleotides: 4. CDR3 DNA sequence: TGTGCCAGCAGTCTTACAGGGGGAGGAAACACCATATATTTT. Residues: CASSLTGGGNTIYF.

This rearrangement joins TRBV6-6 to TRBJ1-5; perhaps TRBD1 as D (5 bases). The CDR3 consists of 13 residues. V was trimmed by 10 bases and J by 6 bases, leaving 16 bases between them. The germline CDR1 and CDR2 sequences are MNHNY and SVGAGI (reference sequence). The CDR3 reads CATRLGLGQPQHF. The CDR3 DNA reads TGTGCCACCCGGTTGGGGCTGGGTCAGCCCCAGCATTTT.

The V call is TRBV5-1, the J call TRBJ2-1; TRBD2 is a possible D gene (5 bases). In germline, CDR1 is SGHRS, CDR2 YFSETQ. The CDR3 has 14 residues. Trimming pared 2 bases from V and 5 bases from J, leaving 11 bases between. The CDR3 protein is CASSLELDDNEQFF. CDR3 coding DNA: TGCGCCAGCAGCTTAGAACTAGATGACAATGAGCAGTTCTTC.

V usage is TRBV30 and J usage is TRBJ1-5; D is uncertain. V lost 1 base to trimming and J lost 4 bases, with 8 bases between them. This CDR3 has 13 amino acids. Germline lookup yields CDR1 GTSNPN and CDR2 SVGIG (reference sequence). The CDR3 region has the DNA TGTGCCTGGAGTGCGCAGGCTAATCAGCCCCAGCATTTT. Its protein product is CAWSAQANQPQHF.

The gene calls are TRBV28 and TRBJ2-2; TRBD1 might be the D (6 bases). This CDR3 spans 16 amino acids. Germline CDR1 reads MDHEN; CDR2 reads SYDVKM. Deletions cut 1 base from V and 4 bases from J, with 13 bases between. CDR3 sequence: CASSLSDLGATGELFF. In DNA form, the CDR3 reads TGTGCCAGCAGTTTATCGGACCTGGGGGCCACCGGGGAGCTGTTTTTT.

The CDR3 DNA follows: TGTGCCAGCAGTTGGACAGCGAACACCGGGGAGCTGTTTTTT. Its translation: CASSWTANTGELFF. The V call is TRBV25-1, the J call TRBJ2-2; perhaps TRBD1 as D (6 bases). V lost 5 bases, J lost 0 bases, and 7 bases lay in between. CDR3 length: 14 residues. CDR1 is MGHDK and CDR2 is SYGVNS in the germline V gene.

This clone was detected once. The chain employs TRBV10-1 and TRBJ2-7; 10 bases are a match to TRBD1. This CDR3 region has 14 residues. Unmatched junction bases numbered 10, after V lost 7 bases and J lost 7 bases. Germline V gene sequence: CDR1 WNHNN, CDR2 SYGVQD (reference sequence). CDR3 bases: TGCGCCAGCAACCTACCCGGGACAGGGGATGAGCAGTACTTC. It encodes CASNLPGTGDEQYF.

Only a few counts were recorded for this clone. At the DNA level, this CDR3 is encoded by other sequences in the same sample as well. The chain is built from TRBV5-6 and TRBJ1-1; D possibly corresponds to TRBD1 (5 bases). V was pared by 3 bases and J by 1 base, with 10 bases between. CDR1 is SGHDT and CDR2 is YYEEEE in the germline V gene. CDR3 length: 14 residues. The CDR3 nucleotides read TGTGCCAGCAGCTCCGGGACTCAGAACACTGAAGCTTTCTTT. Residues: CASSSGTQNTEAFF.

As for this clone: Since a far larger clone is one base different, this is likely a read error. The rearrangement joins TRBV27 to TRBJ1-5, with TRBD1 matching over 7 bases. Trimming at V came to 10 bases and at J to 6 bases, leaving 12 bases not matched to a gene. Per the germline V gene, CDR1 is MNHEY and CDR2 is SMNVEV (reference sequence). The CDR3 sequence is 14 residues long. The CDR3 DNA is TGTGCCAACAGAGTCAGGGGGGAAGGTCAGCCCCAGCATTTT. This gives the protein CANRVRGEGQPQHF.

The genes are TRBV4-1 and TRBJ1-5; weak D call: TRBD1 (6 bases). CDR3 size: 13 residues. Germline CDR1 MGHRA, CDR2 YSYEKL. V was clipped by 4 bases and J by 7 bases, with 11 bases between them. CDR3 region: CASSRGQLQPQHF. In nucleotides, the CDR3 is TGCGCCAGCAGCCGAGGACAGTTACAGCCCCAGCATTTT.

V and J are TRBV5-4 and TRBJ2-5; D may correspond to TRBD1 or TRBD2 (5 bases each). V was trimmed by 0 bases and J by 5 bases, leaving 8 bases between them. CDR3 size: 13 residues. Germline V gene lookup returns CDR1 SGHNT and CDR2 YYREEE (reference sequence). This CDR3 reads CASSLGGVETQYF. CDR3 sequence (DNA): TGTGCCAGCAGCTTGGGAGGGGTCGAGACCCAGTACTTC.

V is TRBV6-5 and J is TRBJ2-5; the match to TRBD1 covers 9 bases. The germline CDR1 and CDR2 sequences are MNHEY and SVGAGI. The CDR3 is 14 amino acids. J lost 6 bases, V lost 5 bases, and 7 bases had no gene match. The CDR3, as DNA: TGTGCCAGCAGTCCCGGGACAGGGCCAAAGACCCAGTACTTC. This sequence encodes CASSPGTGPKTQYF.

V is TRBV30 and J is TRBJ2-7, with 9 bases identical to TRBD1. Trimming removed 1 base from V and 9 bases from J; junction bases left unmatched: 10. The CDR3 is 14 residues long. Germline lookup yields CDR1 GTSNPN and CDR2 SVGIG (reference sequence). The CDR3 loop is CAWSATFGQGRQYF. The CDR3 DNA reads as TGTGCCTGGAGTGCAACTTTCGGACAGGGGAGGCAGTACTTC.

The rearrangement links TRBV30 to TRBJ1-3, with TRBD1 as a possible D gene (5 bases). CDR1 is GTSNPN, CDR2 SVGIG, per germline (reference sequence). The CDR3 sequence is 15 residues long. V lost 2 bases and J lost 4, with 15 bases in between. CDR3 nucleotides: TGTGCCTGGAGTACACGGGACGGCTGGGGAAACACCATATATTTT. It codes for CAWSTRDGWGNTIYF.

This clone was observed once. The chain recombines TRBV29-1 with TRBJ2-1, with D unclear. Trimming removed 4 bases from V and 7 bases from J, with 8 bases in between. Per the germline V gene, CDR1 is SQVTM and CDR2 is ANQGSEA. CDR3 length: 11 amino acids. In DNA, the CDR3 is TGCAGCGTTGTGACCGGTAATGAGCAGTTCTTC. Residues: CSVVTGNEQFF.

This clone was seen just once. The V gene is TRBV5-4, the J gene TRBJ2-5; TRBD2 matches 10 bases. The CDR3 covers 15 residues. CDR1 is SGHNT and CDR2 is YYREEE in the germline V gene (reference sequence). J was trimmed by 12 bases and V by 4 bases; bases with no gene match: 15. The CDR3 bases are TGTGCCAGCAGCAGACAGGGGTACGGGACTAGCGTGGAGTACTTC. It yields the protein CASSRQGYGTSVEYF.

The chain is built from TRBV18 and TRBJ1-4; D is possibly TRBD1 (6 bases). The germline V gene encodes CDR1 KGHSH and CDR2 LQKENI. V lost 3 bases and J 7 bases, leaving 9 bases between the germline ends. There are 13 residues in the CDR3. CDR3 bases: TGTGCCAGCTCACCCAGGGGTAGTGAAAAACTGTTTTTT. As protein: CASSPRGSEKLFF. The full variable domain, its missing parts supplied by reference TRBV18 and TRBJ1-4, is NAGVMQNPRHLVRRRGQEARLRCSPMKGHSHVYWYRQLPEEGLKFMVYLQKENIIDESGMPKERFSAEFPKEGPSILRIQQVVRGDSAAYFCASSPRGSEKLFFGSGTQLSVL.

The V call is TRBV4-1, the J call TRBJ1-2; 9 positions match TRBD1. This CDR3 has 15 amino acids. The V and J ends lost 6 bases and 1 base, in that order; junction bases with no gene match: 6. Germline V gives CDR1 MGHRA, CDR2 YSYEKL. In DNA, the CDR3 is TGCGCCAGCAGTCCCGGACAGGGGAGTAACTATGGCTACACCTTC. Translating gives CASSPGQGSNYGYTF.

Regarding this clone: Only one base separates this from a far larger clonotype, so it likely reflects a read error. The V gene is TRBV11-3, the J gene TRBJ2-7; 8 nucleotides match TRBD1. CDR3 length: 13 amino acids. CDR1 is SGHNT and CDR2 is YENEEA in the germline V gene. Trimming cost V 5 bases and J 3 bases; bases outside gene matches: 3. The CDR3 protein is CASSQGQDYEQYF. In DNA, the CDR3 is TGTGCCAGCAGCCAGGGACAGGACTACGAGCAGTACTTC.

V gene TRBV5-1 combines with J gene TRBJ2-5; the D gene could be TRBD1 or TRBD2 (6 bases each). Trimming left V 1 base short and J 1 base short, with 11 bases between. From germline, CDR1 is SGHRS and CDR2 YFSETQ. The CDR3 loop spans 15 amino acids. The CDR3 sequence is CASSLMGGTQETQYF. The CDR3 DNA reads TGCGCCAGCAGCTTGATGGGGGGCACCCAAGAGACCCAGTACTTC. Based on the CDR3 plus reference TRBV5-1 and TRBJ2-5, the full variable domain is KAGVTQTPRYLIKTRGQQVTLSCSPISGHRSVSWYQQTPGQGLQFLFEYFSETQRNKGNFPGRFSGRQFSNSRSEMNVSTLELGDSALYLCASSLMGGTQETQYFGPGTRLLVL.

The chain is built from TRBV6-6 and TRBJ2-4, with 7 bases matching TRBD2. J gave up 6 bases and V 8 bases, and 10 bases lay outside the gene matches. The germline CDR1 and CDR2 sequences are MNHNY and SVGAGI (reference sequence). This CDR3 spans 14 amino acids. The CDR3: CASSSAGVANIQYF. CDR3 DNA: TGTGCCAGCTCATCTGCGGGGGTGGCAAACATTCAGTACTTC.

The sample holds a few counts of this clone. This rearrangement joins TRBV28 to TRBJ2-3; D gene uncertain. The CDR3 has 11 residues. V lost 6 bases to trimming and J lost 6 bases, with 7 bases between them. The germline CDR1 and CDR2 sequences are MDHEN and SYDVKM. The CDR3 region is CASSPRDTQYF. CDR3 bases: TGTGCCAGCAGCCCTAGGGATACGCAGTATTTT.

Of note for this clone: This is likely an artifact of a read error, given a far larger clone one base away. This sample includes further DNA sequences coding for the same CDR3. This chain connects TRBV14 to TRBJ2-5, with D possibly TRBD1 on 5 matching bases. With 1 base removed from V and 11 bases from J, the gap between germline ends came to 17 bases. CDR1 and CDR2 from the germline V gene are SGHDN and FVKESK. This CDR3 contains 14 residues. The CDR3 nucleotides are TGTGCCAGCAGCCAAGGAGCAAGGGGTGAGGCACAGTACTTC. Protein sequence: CASSQGARGEAQYF.

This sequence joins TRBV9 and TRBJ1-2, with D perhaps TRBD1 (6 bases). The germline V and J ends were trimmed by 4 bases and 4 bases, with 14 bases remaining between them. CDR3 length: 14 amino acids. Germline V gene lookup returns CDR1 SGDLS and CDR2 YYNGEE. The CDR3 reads CASSPGGLVYGYTF. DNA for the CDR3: TGTGCCAGCAGCCCCGGGGGCCTGGTCTATGGCTACACCTTC.